Listed here are 32 T cell receptor beta chains from one sample, sequenced in a study of a mutant IDH1 vaccine in newly diagnosed glioma. Assay used: immunoSEQ multiplex PCR; TCRdb lists only in-frame clones, some missing. The sample carries tens of thousands of clones, over 70% recorded once. Antigen specificity for these receptors is unknown. The time point here: week 23, last vaccination. Each vaccine dose was 300 ug of mutant IDH1 20-mer peptide, with topical imiquimod. Material: PBMCs, obtained from a glioma patient whose treatment included an IDH1 peptide vaccine. Source of these receptors: a woman between 40 and 55 years old with glioma. Some clones in this sample may be carry-over from other donors' samples.

The chain uses TRBV7-2 and TRBJ2-1; 7 positions match TRBD2. Germline V lookup: CDR1 SGHTA, CDR2 FQGNSA. The CDR3 contains 15 residues. V was clipped by 4 bases and J by 5 bases; unmatched bases: 8. CDR3 sequence (DNA): TGTGCCAGCAGCTCGGGACTACCGGGGGACAATGAGCAGTTCTTC. It specifies CASSSGLPGDNEQFF. The full variable domain, rest sourced from reference TRBV7-2 and TRBJ2-1, is GAGVSQSPSNKVTEKGKDVELRCDPISGHTALYWYRQSLGQGLEFLIYFQGNSAPDKSGLPSDRFSAERTGGSVSTLTIQRTQQEDSAVYLCASSSGLPGDNEQFFGPGTRLTVL.

V gene TRBV19 combines with J gene TRBJ1-2, with D possibly TRBD1 on 5 matching bases. The CDR3 is made up of 16 amino acids. CDR1 and CDR2 (germline): LNHDA, SQIVND (reference sequence). V lost 7 bases, J lost 8 bases, and 26 bases lay in between. The CDR3, as DNA: TGTGCCAGTACCAATGGGGCAGTCAGCGCTTTAAGCGGCTACACCTTC. Its protein product is CASTNGAVSALSGYTF.

V usage is TRBV2 and J usage is TRBJ2-5; D not resolved. V lost 7 bases, J lost 3 bases, and 21 bases lay in between. The CDR3 is 16 amino acids. Germline CDR1 is SNHLY and CDR2 is FYNNEI. The CDR3 spells CASIVLLWQPEETQYF. The DNA for the CDR3 is TGTGCCAGCATTGTCCTTCTCTGGCAGCCTGAAGAGACCCAGTACTTC.

The J gene is TRBJ1-2, the V gene TRBV6-1, with TRBD1 identical over 10 bases. The CDR3 is 14 residues long. J gave up 8 bases and V 2 bases, and 5 bases lay outside the gene matches. Germline V gene lookup returns CDR1 MNHNS and CDR2 SASEGT. The CDR3 region is CASSEWDRGDGYTF. The CDR3 DNA follows: TGTGCCAGCAGTGAATGGGACAGGGGTGACGGCTACACCTTC.

This rearrangement joins TRBV7-6 to TRBJ1-6; TRBD1 matches 9 bases. CDR3 length equals 16 residues. The V and J ends lost 2 bases and 7 bases, in that order; junction bases with no gene match: 6. Germline loops: CDR1 SGHVS, CDR2 FNYEAQ. The CDR3 loop is CASSLLPGQGNSPLHF. DNA for the CDR3: TGTGCCAGCAGCTTATTACCGGGACAGGGAAATTCACCCCTCCACTTT.

The chain combines TRBV19 with TRBJ1-2, with 8 bases aligning to TRBD1. Germline assignment: CDR1 LNHDA and CDR2 SQIVND (reference sequence). The junction had 7 bases not matched to a gene; V was cut back by 6 bases and J by 4 bases. This CDR3 is built from 14 residues. CDR3 sequence (DNA): TGTGCCAGTAGGACGACAGGGGTAGGCTATGGCTACACCTTC. This encodes CASRTTGVGYGYTF.

This clone was detected once. The chain is built from TRBV10-3 and TRBJ2-7; perhaps D is TRBD1 or TRBD2 (6 bases each). V lost 0 bases and J 1 base, leaving 13 bases between the germline ends. Germline CDR1 reads ENHRY; CDR2 reads SYGVKD. The CDR3 loop spans 16 amino acids. Written as DNA, the CDR3 is TGTGCCATCAGTGAGTCAGCAGGGGCGGGATCCTACGAGCAGTACTTC. Amino acid sequence: CAISESAGAGSYEQYF.

The J gene is TRBJ1-1, the V gene TRBV4-3, with D perhaps matching TRBD1 (6 bases). The V gene's germline CDR1 is LGHNA and CDR2 YSLEER. Trimming stripped 2 bases from V and 14 bases from J, with 21 bases between. The CDR3 loop spans 14 amino acids. Written as DNA, the CDR3 is TGCGCCAGCAGCCAATCCCGACAGGACTCCTTAGCCTTCTTT. This gives the protein CASSQSRQDSLAFF.

The V call is TRBV9, the J call TRBJ1-1; D is ambiguous. The germline V gene encodes CDR1 SGDLS and CDR2 YYNGEE. The length of the CDR3 is 13 residues. The V end lost 4 bases, the J end lost 5 bases, and 12 bases lay between the germline ends. The CDR3: CASSLTTGTEAFF. CDR3 sequence (DNA): TGTGCCAGCAGCCTTACAACCGGGACTGAAGCTTTCTTT.

The gene calls are TRBV2 and TRBJ1-4, with 8 bases fitting TRBD1. The germline gives CDR1 SNHLY, CDR2 FYNNEI. The CDR3 has 15 residues. V trimming: 7 bases; J trimming: 5 bases; junction bases outside the gene matches: 9. The chain's CDR3 is CASTRGQGKNEKLFF. In DNA, the CDR3 is TGTGCCAGCACCCGAGGACAGGGCAAGAATGAAAAACTGTTTTTT.

The chain couples TRBV13 to TRBJ2-3; 12 positions match TRBD1. This CDR3 is 14 amino acids long. Germline V gives CDR1 PRHDT, CDR2 FYEKMQ (reference sequence). The junction had 6 bases not matched to a gene; V was cut back by 10 bases and J by 4 bases. The CDR3 region has the DNA TGTGCCATACCCGGGACAGGGGGCTCAGATACGCAGTATTTT. Amino acid sequence: CAIPGTGGSDTQYF. Full variable domain (rest looked up from reference TRBV13 and TRBJ2-3): AAGVIQSPRHLIKEKRETATLKCYPIPRHDTVYWYQQGPGQDPQFLISFYEKMQSDKGSIPDRFSAQQFSDYHSELNMSSLELGDSALYFCAIPGTGGSDTQYFGPGTRLTVL.

The chain couples TRBV5-1 to TRBJ2-1, with 10 bases matching TRBD2. The ends lost 4 bases at V and 7 bases at J; junction bases unmatched: 8. Germline values: CDR1 SGHRS, CDR2 YFSETQ. This CDR3 spans 15 amino acids. CDR3 in DNA: TGCGCCAGCAGCCCGACTAGCGGGCCAAGAAATGAGCAGTTCTTC. It encodes CASSPTSGPRNEQFF.

This rearrangement joins TRBV4-3 to TRBJ2-1; 12 nucleotides align to TRBD2. The CDR3 totals 15 residues. Germline CDR1 and CDR2: LGHNA and YSLEER. V dropped 2 bases and J dropped 9; count of bases not matched to a gene: 5. In DNA form, the CDR3 reads TGCGCCAGCAGCCAAAAACTAGCGGGGGGTATTGAGCAGTTCTTC. It specifies CASSQKLAGGIEQFF.

This clone was observed once. This chain uses TRBV7-8 with TRBJ1-1; a possible D gene is TRBD1 (5 bases). The CDR3 consists of 13 residues. The germline CDR1 and CDR2 sequences are SGHVS and FQNEAQ. The V gene lost 5 bases and the J gene lost 3 bases, with 10 bases spanning the gap. As DNA, the CDR3 is TGTGCCAGCAGCCCGGGACGGTACACTGAAGCTTTCTTT. Residues: CASSPGRYTEAFF.

The rearrangement joins TRBV9 to TRBJ2-1; 9 nucleotides match TRBD1. There are 15 residues in the CDR3. Trimming at V came to 0 bases and at J to 8 bases, leaving 6 bases not matched to a gene. The germline V gene has CDR1 SGDLS and CDR2 YYNGEE. CDR3 DNA sequence: TGTGCCAGCAGCGTAGGGGAACGACAGGGGGATGAGCAGTTCTTC. Translated: CASSVGERQGDEQFF.

The genes are TRBV7-6 and TRBJ2-3; D is unresolved. This CDR3 contains 12 residues. The germline gives CDR1 SGHVS, CDR2 FNYEAQ. V lost 1 base and J 6 bases, leaving 5 bases between the germline ends. This CDR3 reads CASSLVGDTQYF. In DNA, the CDR3 is TGTGCCAGCAGCTTAGTGGGGGATACGCAGTATTTT.

The chain is built from TRBV5-6 and TRBJ2-7; the match to TRBD1 covers 8 bases. V shed 0 bases and J 6 bases; nucleotides not matched to a gene: 5. Germline CDR1 and CDR2: SGHDT and YYEEEE. The CDR3 is made up of 14 amino acids. CDR3 region: CASSLGQGWSEQYF. CDR3 nucleotides: TGTGCCAGCAGCTTGGGACAGGGGTGGTCCGAGCAGTACTTC. The complete variable domain, with remaining parts taken from reference TRBV5-6 and TRBJ2-7, reads DAGVTQSPTHLIKTRGQQVTLRCSPKSGHDTVSWYQQALGQGPQFIFQYYEEEERQRGNFPDRFSGHQFPNYSSELNVNALLLGDSALYLCASSLGQGWSEQYFGPGTRLTVT.

The chain couples TRBV4-2 to TRBJ2-7; TRBD2 agrees at 11 bases. Losses at the gene ends were 4 bases for V and 5 bases for J; bases not matched to a gene: 4. The CDR3 has 14 residues. Germline CDR1 reads LGHNA; CDR2 reads YNFKEQ. CDR3 coding DNA: TGTGCCAGCAGCCTCAAGACTAGCGGGAACGAGCAGTACTTC. Its translation: CASSLKTSGNEQYF.

V gene TRBV9 combines with J gene TRBJ1-3, with D perhaps matching TRBD1 (5 bases). Trimming took off 4 bases at V and 4 bases at J, with 15 bases between the two ends. The CDR3 totals 15 residues. The germline CDR1 and CDR2 sequences are SGDLS and YYNGEE. As DNA, the CDR3 is TGTGCCAGCAGCCTTGAGACAGCGGGGGGAAACACCATATATTTT. It codes for CASSLETAGGNTIYF.

The chain employs TRBV7-2 and TRBJ1-4; 8 bases line up with TRBD1. CDR1 and CDR2 from the germline V gene are SGHTA and FQGNSA. The CDR3 is 16 residues long. The junction had 9 bases not matched to a gene; V was cut back by 6 bases and J by 3 bases. The CDR3 nucleotides are TGTGCCAGCAGTCGCAGGGGGCAGAGTCCTAATGAAAAACTGTTTTTT. Translating gives CASSRRGQSPNEKLFF.

V and J are TRBV5-4 and TRBJ2-7; a weak D match, TRBD2 (6 bases). V dropped 1 base and J dropped 5 bases, with 10 bases sitting between them. Germline lookup yields CDR1 SGHNT and CDR2 YYREEE (reference sequence). The CDR3 length is 13 residues. The CDR3 DNA is TGTGCCAGCAGCTTGTTTTCGGGGGACGAGCAGTACTTC. As protein: CASSLFSGDEQYF.

Sample share makes this clone medium-sized. This chain connects TRBV11-3 to TRBJ1-1; D is uncertain. Trimming stripped 2 bases from V and 5 bases from J, with 9 bases between. This CDR3 is built from 13 residues. Looked up from germline, CDR1 is SGHNT and CDR2 is YENEEA. CDR3 loop: CASSLQSGTEAFF. CDR3 DNA: TGTGCCAGCAGCTTACAGTCGGGGACTGAAGCTTTCTTT.

The chain joins TRBV13 to TRBJ2-1; 7 bases are shared with TRBD2. CDR1 is PRHDT, CDR2 FYEKMQ, per germline (reference sequence). Trimming cost V 2 bases and J 0 bases; bases outside gene matches: 7. This CDR3 contains 17 residues. The CDR3 sequence: CASSLLTSLTSYNEQFF. CDR3 DNA sequence: TGTGCCAGCAGCTTATTGACTAGCCTTACCTCCTACAATGAGCAGTTCTTC. The full variable domain, with the rest looked up from reference TRBV13 and TRBJ2-1, is AAGVIQSPRHLIKEKRETATLKCYPIPRHDTVYWYQQGPGQDPQFLISFYEKMQSDKGSIPDRFSAQQFSDYHSELNMSSLELGDSALYFCASSLLTSLTSYNEQFFGPGTRLTVL.

V gene TRBV18 combines with J gene TRBJ1-1, with no clear D. The V gene's germline CDR1 is KGHSH and CDR2 LQKENI. Between the trimmed V and J ends, which lost 3 bases and 3 bases, there was a span of 17 bases. This CDR3 contains 16 residues. CDR3 nucleotide sequence: TGTGCCAGCTCACCCTATCATTGGTCAGCCGACACTGAAGCTTTCTTT. It is translated as CASSPYHWSADTEAFF.

Details on this clone: Other DNA sequences in the sample encode the same CDR3. V is TRBV18 and J is TRBJ1-1; TRBD1 matches at 7 bases. The CDR3 length is 14 residues. Germline CDR1 KGHSH, CDR2 LQKENI. Unmatched junction bases numbered 4, after V lost 4 bases and J lost 2 bases. CDR3 nucleotides: TGTGCCAGCTCACTTGCAGGGGGAAACACTGAAGCTTTCTTT. Protein: CASSLAGGNTEAFF.

This clone was detected only a few times. The chain uses TRBV6-1 and TRBJ2-5; perhaps TRBD1 as D (5 bases). This CDR3 is 14 amino acids long. V lost 2 bases and J 5 bases, leaving 12 bases between the germline ends. Germline V lookup: CDR1 MNHNS, CDR2 SASEGT. CDR3 coding DNA: TGTGCCAGCAGTGAACAGGGTTCCGAGGAGACCCAGTACTTC. Amino acids: CASSEQGSEETQYF.

The gene calls are TRBV15 and TRBJ2-3; D unclear. The V gene lost 0 bases and the J gene lost 5 bases, with 3 bases spanning the gap. The CDR3 is made up of 12 amino acids. CDR1 and CDR2 from the germline V gene are LNHNV and YYDKDF (reference sequence). CDR3 protein: CATSRDIDTQYF. CDR3 bases: TGTGCCACCAGCAGAGATATAGATACGCAGTATTTT.

This sequence joins TRBV9 and TRBJ2-3; TRBD2 is a possible D gene (8 bases). The CDR3 sequence is 22 residues long. Germline CDR1 and CDR2: SGDLS and YYNGEE. Trimming removed 0 bases at V and 0 bases at J, with 29 bases between. The CDR3 here is CASSVATGVAGRTILSTDTQYF. CDR3 DNA: TGTGCCAGCAGCGTAGCTACAGGGGTAGCGGGGCGAACAATCCTAAGCACAGATACGCAGTATTTT.

Note on this clone: One end of the junction is discordant with germline, which a read error may explain. The chain is built from TRBV25-1 and TRBJ1-2; no firm D call. Per germline, CDR1 MGHDK and CDR2 SYGVNS. CDR3 length: 11 amino acids. CDR3 sequence (DNA): TGTGCCAGCAGTGGTATCGGGCCGTACCATTTC. Amino acid sequence: CASSGIGPYHF.

The rearrangement links TRBV6-6 to TRBJ2-1; D might be TRBD2 (7 bases). This CDR3 is built from 14 residues. Trimming shortened V by 6 bases and J by 3 bases, and 12 bases separated the two germline ends. Germline V gene lookup returns CDR1 MNHNY and CDR2 SVGAGI (reference sequence). CDR3 loop: CASSKGGFYNEQFF. The CDR3 nucleotides are TGTGCCAGCAGCAAGGGGGGGTTCTACAATGAGCAGTTCTTC.

This chain joins TRBV7-3 and TRBJ1-2; D might be TRBD1 (5 bases). Germline V CDR1 and CDR2: SGHTA, FQGTGA. Between the trimmed V and J ends, which lost 2 bases and 2 bases, there was a span of 9 bases. CDR3 length: 14 amino acids. CDR3 residues: CASSLYAGNYGYTF. The CDR3 DNA is TGTGCCAGCAGCTTATACGCAGGGAACTATGGCTACACCTTC.

The count of this clone is one. This chain joins TRBV25-1 and TRBJ1-1; D ambiguous. The CDR3 is made up of 13 amino acids. CDR1 MGHDK and CDR2 SYGVNS come from the germline V gene. The V and J ends lost 6 bases and 4 bases respectively, with 12 bases between them. Here the CDR3 reads CASSGPLGTEAFF. The CDR3 DNA follows: TGTGCCAGCAGCGGACCCTTGGGCACTGAAGCTTTCTTT.